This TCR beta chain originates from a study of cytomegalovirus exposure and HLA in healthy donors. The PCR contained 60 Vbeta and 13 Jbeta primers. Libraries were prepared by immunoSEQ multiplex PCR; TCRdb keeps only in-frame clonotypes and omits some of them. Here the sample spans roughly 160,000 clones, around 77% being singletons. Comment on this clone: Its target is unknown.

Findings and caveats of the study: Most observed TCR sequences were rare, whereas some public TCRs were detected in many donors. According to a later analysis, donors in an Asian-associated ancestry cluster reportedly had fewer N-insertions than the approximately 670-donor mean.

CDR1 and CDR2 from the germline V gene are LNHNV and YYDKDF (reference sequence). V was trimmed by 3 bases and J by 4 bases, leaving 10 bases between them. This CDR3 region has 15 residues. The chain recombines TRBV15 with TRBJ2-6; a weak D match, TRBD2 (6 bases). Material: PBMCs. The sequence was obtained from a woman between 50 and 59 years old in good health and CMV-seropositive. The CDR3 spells CATSSGGWGANVLTF. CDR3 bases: TGTGCCACCAGCAGTGGGGGGTGGGGGGCCAACGTCCTGACTTTC.